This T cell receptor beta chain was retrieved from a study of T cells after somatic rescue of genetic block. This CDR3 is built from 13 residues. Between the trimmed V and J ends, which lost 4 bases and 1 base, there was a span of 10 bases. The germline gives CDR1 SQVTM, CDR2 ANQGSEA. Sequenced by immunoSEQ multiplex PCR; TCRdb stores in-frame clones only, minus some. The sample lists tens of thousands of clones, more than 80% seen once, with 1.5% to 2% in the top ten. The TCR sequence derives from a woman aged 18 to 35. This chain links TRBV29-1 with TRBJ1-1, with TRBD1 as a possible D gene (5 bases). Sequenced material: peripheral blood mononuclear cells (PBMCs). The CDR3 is CSVGPQGNTEAFF. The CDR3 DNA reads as TGCAGCGTTGGCCCGCAGGGGAACACTGAAGCTTTCTTT.